These 21 T cell receptor beta chains were all obtained from the same sample, sequenced in a study of blood T cell repertoires in COVID-19. Repertoires were generated with immunoSEQ multiplex PCR, while TCRdb's copy carries only in-frame clones and drops some. The sample has around 94,000 clones; about 85% are singletons. Specimen: peripheral blood. All receptors derive from a man aged 50 to 59 with active COVID-19.

This rearrangement joins TRBV18 to TRBJ1-5, with TRBD1 matching 7 bases. V dropped 2 bases and J dropped 5; count of bases not matched to a gene: 6. CDR1 and CDR2 from the germline V gene are KGHSH and LQKENI. This CDR3 has 15 amino acids. DNA for the CDR3: TGTGCCAGCTCACCAAGACAGGGATCAGATCAGCCCCAGCATTTT. Residues: CASSPRQGSDQPQHF.

This chain connects TRBV2 to TRBJ1-4, with TRBD1 identical over 11 bases. The germline gives CDR1 SNHLY, CDR2 FYNNEI. This CDR3 comprises 15 residues. With V trimmed by 6 bases and J by 10 bases, 10 bases remained unmatched. The CDR3 here is CASRMGQGGSGKLFF. Written as DNA, the CDR3 is TGTGCCAGCAGAATGGGACAGGGGGGGAGTGGAAAACTGTTTTTT.

This rearrangement joins TRBV2 to TRBJ2-1, with 11 bases matching TRBD2. Germline assignment: CDR1 SNHLY and CDR2 FYNNEI. The CDR3 extends over 15 amino acids. V trimming: 8 bases; J trimming: 9 bases; junction bases outside the gene matches: 12. CDR3: CASQTSGASSGEQFF. The CDR3 nucleotides read TGTGCCAGCCAGACTAGCGGGGCATCCTCAGGTGAGCAGTTCTTC.

The chain couples TRBV7-2 to TRBJ2-5; TRBD1 is a possible D gene (6 bases). This CDR3 region has 15 residues. Germline V lookup: CDR1 SGHTA, CDR2 FQGNSA. V gave up 5 bases and J gave up 5 bases, with 18 bases separating them. CDR3 in amino acids: CASSQTGQRQETQYF. Here the CDR3 DNA reads TGTGCCAGCAGCCAGACGGGACAACGTCAGGAGACCCAGTACTTC.

The rearrangement uses TRBV6-5 and TRBJ2-5; TRBD2 matches 14 bases. With 6 bases clipped from V and 12 bases from J, the junction kept 6 bases outside the gene matches. The germline CDR1 and CDR2 sequences are MNHEY and SVGAGI. CDR3 length: 13 residues. The CDR3 is CASSPPGLAGEYF. The CDR3 DNA reads TGTGCCAGCAGCCCACCGGGACTAGCGGGGGAGTACTTC.

V and J are TRBV5-6 and TRBJ1-2; possibly TRBD1 for D (5 bases). The CDR3 sequence is 15 residues long. Per the germline V gene, CDR1 is SGHDT and CDR2 is YYEEEE. Trimming took off 4 bases at V and 8 bases at J, with 21 bases between the two ends. As DNA, the CDR3 is TGTGCCAGCAGCCCCATGGTCAGGGAGGAAGGGGGCTACACCTTC. Translating gives CASSPMVREEGGYTF.

The chain has TRBV19 and TRBJ2-1; 7 nucleotides agree with TRBD1. Germline trimming cut 5 bases from V and 1 base from J; bases unmatched to any gene: 11. The CDR3 totals 17 residues. From germline, CDR1 is LNHDA and CDR2 SQIVND (reference sequence). The DNA for the CDR3 is TGTGCCAGTAGTTCTAAACAGGGGTCGGGATCCTACAATGAGCAGTTCTTC. Encoded protein: CASSSKQGSGSYNEQFF.

The V and J genes are TRBV9 and TRBJ1-1; D is unclear. Germline V CDR1 and CDR2: SGDLS, YYNGEE. The V and J ends lost 0 bases and 0 bases respectively, with 3 bases between them. The CDR3 is 13 residues long. The CDR3 region is CASSVAVNTEAFF. The CDR3, as DNA: TGTGCCAGCAGCGTAGCGGTGAACACTGAAGCTTTCTTT. The full variable domain, rest sourced from reference TRBV9 and TRBJ1-1, is DSGVTQTPKHLITATGQRVTLRCSPRSGDLSVYWYQQSLDQGLQFLIQYYNGEERAKGNILERFSAQQFPDLHSELNLSSLELGDSALYFCASSVAVNTEAFFGQGTRLTVV.

The chain employs TRBV6-6 and TRBJ2-1, with TRBD2 matching 7 bases. V shed 6 bases, J shed 4 bases, and the junction held 6 bases outside the gene matches. Germline loops: CDR1 MNHNY, CDR2 SVGAGI (reference sequence). The CDR3 covers 14 residues. As DNA, the CDR3 is TGTGCCAGCAGCCGTACGGGGGGATACAATGAGCAGTTCTTC. Translating it yields CASSRTGGYNEQFF.

This clone has a handful of counts. The gene calls are TRBV21-1 and TRBJ2-1; TRBD2 is the table's D call and was not checked against the DNA. TRBV21-1 is tagged as a pseudogene. The length of the CDR3 is 21 residues. CDR3 loop: CASSKGRIPSGGAYAKNEQFF. CDR3 bases: TGTGCCAGCAGCAAAGGTAGAATTCCTAGCGGGGGGGCCTACGCGAAGAATGAGCAGTTCTTC.

The chain combines TRBV27 with TRBJ2-7; D possibly corresponds to TRBD1 (6 bases). The CDR3 is 14 amino acids. With 3 bases removed from V and 2 bases from J, the gap between germline ends came to 11 bases. CDR1 is MNHEY and CDR2 is SMNVEV in the germline V gene (reference sequence). This CDR3 reads CASSFSQGPYEQYF. For the CDR3, the DNA is TGTGCCAGCAGTTTCTCACAGGGTCCCTACGAGCAGTACTTC.

As to this clone: Given the absence of the conserved phenylalanine or tryptophan at the CDR3 end, a read error is likely. The limits of the CDR3 on the DNA are not certain, so only TCRdb's listed CDR3 is given. The V gene is TRBV19, the J gene TRBJ1-2; the table's D gene call, TRBD1, was not cross checked with the DNA. CDR1 is LNHDA, CDR2 SQIVND, per germline (reference sequence). The CDR3 region is 11 residues in length, termini included. CDR3 region: CASTDRGSVTL.

This chain links TRBV7-2 with TRBJ1-2; no definite D call. V was shortened by 3 bases and J by 2 bases, with 13 bases between the two germline ends. Germline CDR1 reads SGHTA; CDR2 reads FQGNSA. The CDR3 is 15 amino acids. CDR3 sequence reads: CASSLGGTSNYGYTF. The CDR3 DNA reads as TGTGCCAGCAGCTTGGGAGGTACTTCCAACTATGGCTACACCTTC.

This clone was seen a handful of times. The V call is TRBV7-2, the J call TRBJ2-7; 7 nucleotides line up with TRBD2. This CDR3 is built from 13 residues. The ends lost 3 bases at V and 3 bases at J; junction bases unmatched: 2. CDR1 SGHTA and CDR2 FQGNSA come from the germline V gene. The CDR3 spells CASSLGRDYEQYF. For the CDR3, the DNA is TGTGCCAGCAGCTTGGGGAGGGACTACGAGCAGTACTTC.

The V call is TRBV7-2, the J call TRBJ2-4; tentative D call: TRBD1 (5 bases). V lost 4 bases and J lost 5, with 15 bases in between. The germline V gene encodes CDR1 SGHTA and CDR2 FQGNSA. The CDR3 contains 15 residues. CDR3 loop: CASSSGFPSENIQYF. CDR3 DNA: TGTGCCAGCAGCTCAGGGTTCCCAAGCGAAAACATTCAGTACTTC.

V and J are TRBV18 and TRBJ1-1; unclear D gene. From germline, CDR1 is KGHSH and CDR2 LQKENI. The length of the CDR3 is 12 residues. V dropped 4 bases and J dropped 7 bases, with 10 bases sitting between them. The CDR3 nucleotides read TGTGCCAGCTCACAACAGTGGAATGAAGCTTTCTTT. Protein product: CASSQQWNEAFF. The full variable domain, in which reference TRBV18 and TRBJ1-1 provide the parts outside the CDR3, is NAGVMQNPRHLVRRRGQEARLRCSPMKGHSHVYWYRQLPEEGLKFMVYLQKENIIDESGMPKERFSAEFPKEGPSILRIQQVVRGDSAAYFCASSQQWNEAFFGQGTRLTVV.

The rearrangement links TRBV5-1 to TRBJ2-5; the D gene is possibly TRBD2 (6 bases). Germline loops: CDR1 SGHRS, CDR2 YFSETQ. The V gene lost 0 bases and the J gene lost 1 base, with 7 bases spanning the gap. CDR3 length: 14 amino acids. CDR3 nucleotide sequence: TGCGCCAGCAGCTTGGGGACTACCCAAGAGACCCAGTACTTC. Translation gives CASSLGTTQETQYF.

The J gene is TRBJ2-5, the V gene TRBV3-1 (or the pseudogene TRBV3-2); tentative D call: TRBD2 (7 bases). The CDR3 loop spans 16 amino acids. Germline V gene lookup returns CDR1 LGHDT and CDR2 YNNKEL (reference sequence). Trimming pared 4 bases from V and 1 base from J, leaving 16 bases between. CDR3 in DNA: TGTGCCAGCAGCCTGCTCGCGGGGGCGGCCCAAGAGACCCAGTACTTC. It codes for CASSLLAGAAQETQYF.

This clone turned up a few times. The sample holds other DNA sequences that translate to the same CDR3. The chain combines TRBV6-6 with TRBJ2-7, with 8 bases identical to TRBD1. The CDR3 is 15 residues long. Germline V lookup: CDR1 MNHNY, CDR2 SVGAGI (reference sequence). Losses at the gene ends were 5 bases for V and 2 bases for J; bases not matched to a gene: 8. In DNA, the CDR3 is TGTGCCAGCAGTCCCCGGCAGGGGGCCGCCTACGAGCAGTACTTC. Its protein is CASSPRQGAAYEQYF.

The V call is TRBV15, the J call TRBJ1-3; D gene uncertain. From germline, CDR1 is LNHNV and CDR2 YYDKDF (reference sequence). The V gene lost 3 bases and the J gene lost 0 bases, with 9 bases spanning the gap. This CDR3 contains 15 residues. The CDR3 coding sequence is TGTGCCACCAGCAGGGAAGGGAGCTCTGGAAACACCATATATTTT. This translates into CATSREGSSGNTIYF.

This chain links TRBV19 with TRBJ2-2; no clear D gene. Germline CDR1 is LNHDA and CDR2 is SQIVND (reference sequence). The length of the CDR3 is 14 residues. V was clipped by 0 bases and J by 4 bases, with 6 bases between them. The CDR3 is CASSIDPSTGELFF. In DNA, the CDR3 is TGTGCCAGTAGTATAGATCCATCCACCGGGGAGCTGTTTTTT.